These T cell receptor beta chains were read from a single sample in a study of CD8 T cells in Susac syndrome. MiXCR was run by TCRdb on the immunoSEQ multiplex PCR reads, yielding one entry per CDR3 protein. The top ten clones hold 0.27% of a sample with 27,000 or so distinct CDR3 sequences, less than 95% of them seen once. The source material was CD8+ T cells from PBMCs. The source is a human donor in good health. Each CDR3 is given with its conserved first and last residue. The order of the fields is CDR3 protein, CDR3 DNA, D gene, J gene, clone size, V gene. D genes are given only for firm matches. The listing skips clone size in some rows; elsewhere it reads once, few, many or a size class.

CDR3 protein: CASSYRNRAYEQYF
CDR3 DNA: TGTGCCAGCAGTTATCGCAACAGAGCCTACGAGCAGTACTTC
D gene: .
J gene: TRBJ2-7
clone size: .
V gene: TRBV6-2/TRBV6-3

CDR3 protein: CASSALQGNNEQFF
CDR3 DNA: TGTGCCAGCAGCGCCCTACAGGGAAACAATGAGCAGTTCTTC
D gene: .
J gene: TRBJ2-1
clone size: .
V gene: TRBV9

CDR3 protein: CASSLRYQVEQFF
CDR3 DNA: TGTGCCAGCAGCTTAAGATATCAGGTTGAGCAGTTCTTC
D gene: .
J gene: TRBJ2-1
clone size: .
V gene: TRBV7-9

CDR3 protein: CASSLLGGGMDYGYTF
CDR3 DNA: TGTGCCAGCAGCCTACTAGGGGGGGGCATGGACTATGGCTACACCTTC
D gene: .
J gene: TRBJ1-2
clone size: .
V gene: TRBV7-9

CDR3 protein: CASSQDRPSGNQPQHF
CDR3 DNA: TGCGCCAGCAGCCAAGATAGGCCTTCCGGCAATCAGCCCCAGCATTTT
D gene: .
J gene: TRBJ1-5
clone size: .
V gene: TRBV4-3

CDR3 protein: CASSQDWAQRNQTQHF
CDR3 DNA: TGCGCCAGCAGCCAAGATTGGGCACAGAGGAATCAGACCCAGCATTTT
D gene: .
J gene: TRBJ1-5
clone size: .
V gene: TRBV4-3

CDR3 protein: CASSPKTGLAETQYF
CDR3 DNA: TGTGCCAGCAGCCCCAAGACAGGGCTCGCGGAGACCCAGTACTTC
D gene: TRBD1
J gene: TRBJ2-5
clone size: .
V gene: TRBV7-9

CDR3 protein: CASSLYGTGGFEQYF
CDR3 DNA: TGTGCCAGCAGCTTGTATGGGACAGGGGGCTTCGAGCAGTACTTC
D gene: TRBD1
J gene: TRBJ2-7
clone size: once
V gene: TRBV5-5

CDR3 protein: CATRGGGEETQYF
CDR3 DNA: TGTGCCACTAGAGGAGGCGGGGAAGAGACCCAGTACTTC
D gene: .
J gene: TRBJ2-5
clone size: .
V gene: TRBV15

CDR3 protein: CASSPRRTNTEAFF
CDR3 DNA: TGTGCCAGCAGTCCTCGACGGACGAACACTGAAGCTTTCTTT
D gene: .
J gene: TRBJ1-1
clone size: .
V gene: TRBV12-3/TRBV12-4

CDR3 protein: CASSAGPQSNYGYTF
CDR3 DNA: TGTGCCAGCAGCGCTGGGCCGCAATCTAACTATGGCTACACCTTC
D gene: .
J gene: TRBJ1-2
clone size: .
V gene: TRBV7-2

CDR3 protein: CASSLTSGGYNEQFF
CDR3 DNA: TGTGCCAGCAGCCTGACTAGCGGGGGGTACAATGAGCAGTTCTTC
D gene: TRBD2
J gene: TRBJ2-1
clone size: once
V gene: TRBV2

CDR3 protein: CASSLGLTGRRGTEAFF
CDR3 DNA: TGCGCCAGCAGCTTGGGATTAACAGGTCGTCGAGGCACTGAAGCTTTCTTT
D gene: .
J gene: TRBJ1-1
clone size: .
V gene: TRBV5-1

CDR3 protein: CASSQDRQGANGYTF
CDR3 DNA: TGCGCCAGCAGCCAAGATAGGCAGGGGGCCAATGGCTACACCTTC
D gene: TRBD1
J gene: TRBJ1-2
clone size: .
V gene: TRBV4-3

CDR3 protein: CASSLATGVGSVLTF
CDR3 DNA: TGTGCCAGCAGCTTAGCGACCGGGGTTGGCAGCGTCCTGACTTTC
D gene: .
J gene: TRBJ2-6
clone size: .
V gene: TRBV7-2

CDR3 protein: CASSIGTGANGYTF
CDR3 DNA: TGTGCCAGCAGTATAGGGACAGGGGCTAATGGCTACACCTTC
D gene: TRBD1
J gene: TRBJ1-2
clone size: few
V gene: TRBV27

CDR3 protein: CSVGTDGTNEKLFF
CDR3 DNA: TGCAGCGTCGGGACAGATGGAACTAATGAAAAACTGTTTTTT
D gene: TRBD1
J gene: TRBJ1-4
clone size: .
V gene: TRBV29-1

CDR3 protein: CASSVGLRDTQYF
CDR3 DNA: TGTGCCAGTAGTGTCGGACTCCGAGATACGCAGTATTTT
D gene: .
J gene: TRBJ2-3
clone size: .
V gene: TRBV19